This T cell receptor beta chain came from a study of blood T cell repertoires in COVID-19. TCRdb's copy holds only in-frame clones and misses some; the assay was immunoSEQ multiplex PCR. This sample has roughly 120,000 clones, with 70% to 75% found just once. V lost 1 base and J lost 4, with 9 bases in between. CDR3 length equals 14 residues. Germline V CDR1 and CDR2: SGHTA, FQGNSA. Specimen: peripheral blood. The chain uses TRBV7-2 and TRBJ2-3; D not certain. The sequence was collected from a man at least 80 years old with COVID-19, enrolled during active disease. The chain's CDR3 is CASSLVTAADTQYF. The CDR3 DNA reads TGTGCCAGCAGCTTAGTTACGGCGGCAGATACGCAGTATTTT.